These 11 T cell receptor beta chains share one sample of origin, sequenced in a study of T cells after yellow fever vaccination. TCRdb independently ran MiXCR on the 5' RACE reads; one entry per CDR3 protein. The table lists about 240,000 distinct CDR3 sequences, about 7% of them singletons, with about 0.85% in the top ten. The specimen was CD4+ T cells sorted from PBMCs, collected 15 days after the yellow fever booster vaccination. The receptors originated from a man aged 30 to 39 who received the YFV17D yellow fever vaccine.

The gene calls are TRBV20-1 and TRBJ1-4; 8 positions match TRBD1. CDR3 length: 16 amino acids. The V gene end was trimmed by 6 bases and the J gene end by 0 bases; junction bases not matched to a gene: 9. CDR1 is DFQATT and CDR2 is SNEGSKA in the germline V gene (reference sequence). The CDR3 here is CSANDRGSSTNEKLFF. CDR3 DNA: TGCAGTGCGAACGACAGGGGTTCCTCAACTAATGAAAAACTGTTTTTT.

V is TRBV7-2 and J is TRBJ2-1, with 10 bases fitting TRBD2. This CDR3 is built from 16 residues. V trimming: 1 base; J trimming: 7 bases; junction bases outside the gene matches: 7. Germline values: CDR1 SGHTA, CDR2 FQGNSA. The CDR3 nucleotides are TGTGCCAGCAGCTTAGGGGATAGCGGGAGGAGGAATGAGCAGTTCTTC. It specifies CASSLGDSGRRNEQFF.

The chain combines TRBV4-2 with TRBJ2-2; D is unresolved. The V gene lost 4 bases and the J gene lost 0 bases, with 9 bases spanning the gap. Germline V CDR1 and CDR2: LGHNA, YNFKEQ. The CDR3 runs 15 residues. The CDR3 is CASSLRDSNTGELFF. The CDR3 DNA follows: TGTGCCAGCAGCCTAAGAGACTCGAACACCGGGGAGCTGTTTTTT.

The table lists this clonotype with a few counts. The chain employs TRBV20-1 and TRBJ1-1; maybe TRBD1 (6 bases). The germline gives CDR1 DFQATT, CDR2 SNEGSKA (reference sequence). The CDR3 covers 14 residues. The ends were cut back, 4 bases at V and 0 bases at J, with 12 bases in the middle. The CDR3, as DNA: TGCAGTGCTATCCCCGGGGGCGTGAACACTGAAGCTTTCTTT. Protein product: CSAIPGGVNTEAFF.

The sample holds many counts of this clonotype. The chain recombines TRBV7-2 with TRBJ2-3, with TRBD2 matching 13 bases. The ends lost 5 bases at V and 4 bases at J; junction bases unmatched: 3. The CDR3 covers 15 residues. Germline CDR1 is SGHTA and CDR2 is FQGNSA. As DNA, the CDR3 is TGTGCCAGCAGCCTCACTAGCGGGGGGGCAGATACGCAGTATTTT. Translated: CASSLTSGGADTQYF.

This clonotype showed up just a few times. J is TRBJ2-4 and V is TRBV5-1; TRBD1 might be the D (6 bases). Trimming took off 5 bases at V and 3 bases at J, with 15 bases between the two ends. The CDR3 has 15 amino acids. Germline assignment: CDR1 SGHRS and CDR2 YFSETQ. In nucleotides, the CDR3 is TGCGCCAGCAGGGGGCTACAGGACAGCAAAAACATTCAGTACTTC. As protein: CASRGLQDSKNIQYF.

CDR3 region: CASSLDSSGIKETQYF. CDR3 DNA sequence: TGTGCCAGCAGCTTAGATTCTAGCGGGATCAAAGAGACCCAGTACTTC. The chain combines TRBV7-2 with TRBJ2-5; 9 bases match TRBD2. V was clipped by 1 base and J by 3 bases; unmatched bases: 6. CDR3 length equals 16 residues. The V gene's germline CDR1 is SGHTA and CDR2 FQGNSA. Based on the CDR3 plus reference TRBV7-2 and TRBJ2-5, the full variable domain is GAGVSQSPSNKVTEKGKDVELRCDPISGHTALYWYRQSLGQGLEFLIYFQGNSAPDKSGLPSDRFSAERTGGSVSTLTIQRTQQEDSAVYLCASSLDSSGIKETQYFGPGTRLLVL.

The chain recombines TRBV7-2 with TRBJ2-5, with unresolved D. Deletions cut 3 bases from V and 3 bases from J, with 8 bases between. The CDR3 extends over 13 amino acids. Germline V CDR1 and CDR2: SGHTA, FQGNSA. The CDR3 sequence is CASSFFREETQYF. The CDR3 bases are TGTGCCAGCAGCTTTTTCCGGGAAGAGACCCAGTACTTC.

This clonotype was detected only a few times. This chain's CDR3 is CSARVTRGNTEAFF. The CDR3 DNA follows: TGCAGTGCTAGAGTTACCAGGGGAAACACTGAAGCTTTCTTT. The chain joins TRBV20-1 to TRBJ1-1; maybe TRBD1 (6 bases). The CDR3 length is 14 residues. From germline, CDR1 is DFQATT and CDR2 SNEGSKA (reference sequence). Trimming removed 1 base from V and 2 bases from J, with 11 bases in between.

This clonotype came up many times. The chain uses TRBV18 and TRBJ2-7; D remains unclear. This CDR3 comprises 13 residues. The V gene lost 0 bases and the J gene lost 3 bases, with 6 bases spanning the gap. From germline, CDR1 is KGHSH and CDR2 LQKENI. The DNA for the CDR3 is TGTGCCAGCTCACCACCGTCGATCTACGAGCAGTACTTC. Its translation: CASSPPSIYEQYF.

The table lists this clonotype with a few counts. The CDR3 DNA sequence: TGCGGGTGGCTAGCGGGTTACAATGAGCAGTTCTTC. Translated, it gives CGWLAGYNEQFF. V and J are TRBV29-1 and TRBJ2-1; 8 nucleotides line up with TRBD2. Germline V lookup: CDR1 SQVTM, CDR2 ANQGSEA. The CDR3 has 12 amino acids.